This TCR beta chain originates from a study of blood T cell repertoires in COVID-19. In the source study's methods: From reference gene primer amplification, estimates of nucleated cell counts were derived. Clones were sequenced by immunoSEQ multiplex PCR, and TCRdb holds only the in-frame ones, with some missing. V and J calls and clone size are as listed in that table; D and trimming were resolved from the DNA. The data contain around 480,000 clones, about 91% of them singletons. Regarding this clone: Other DNA variants within this sample encode the same CDR3.

Patients of the Seattle cohort, enrolled during active infection, were followed longitudinally. Sequencing used peripheral blood. The TCR sequence derives from a woman in her forties or fifties with COVID-19, enrolled during active disease.

This CDR3 is CASSVQGSGNTIYF. The DNA of the CDR3 is TGTGCCAGCAGTGTACAGGGTTCTGGAAACACCATATATTTT. The rearrangement links TRBV7-2 to TRBJ1-3, with TRBD1 as a possible D gene (6 bases). CDR3 length: 14 residues. Per the germline V gene, CDR1 is SGHTA and CDR2 is FQGNSA. Between the trimmed V and J ends, which lost 6 bases and 1 base, there was a span of 10 bases.